The T cell receptor beta chain described here comes from a study of response to subunit inactivated influenza vaccine. Germline CDR1 reads MDHEN; CDR2 reads SYDVKM. Trimming at V came to 3 bases and at J to 5 bases, leaving 3 bases not matched to a gene. CDR3 length: 14 amino acids. From the RT-PCR reads, TCRdb called clonotypes with MiXCR, one entry per CDR3 protein. The sample lists some 570,000 distinct CDR3 sequences, about 11% occurring once. The data also belong to a second study, concerning T cells expressing NK-cell markers. That paper notes: UMIs were included in TCR beta cDNA generated by 5'RACE template switching.

The TCR was taken from a man between 50 and 59 years old who received an inactivated influenza vaccine. The V gene is TRBV28, the J gene TRBJ2-1, with TRBD2 matching over 8 bases. The sequencing used PBMCs from blood, collected on the day of vaccination. CDR3 DNA: TGTGCCAGCAGTTTTAGCGGGGCCCACAATGAGCAGTTCTTC. Amino acid sequence: CASSFSGAHNEQFF.